Below, 8 T cell receptor beta chains from the same sample are listed, as sequenced in a study of shared clonotypes between healthy human individuals. Naive-designated CD8 cells lacked CD45RO, were positively enriched for CCR7, and omitted terminally differentiated effector memory CD45RA+ cells. The method was immunoSEQ multiplex PCR; TCRdb's version includes in-frame clones alone and lacks a portion of them. The sample holds millions of clones; less than 95% are singletons and the top ten take 1% to 1.3%. Sequenced input: naive CD8+ T cells sorted from blood. These receptors were obtained from a man in his late teens or twenties in good health.

As for this clone: Because the CDR3's place on the DNA is in doubt, the DNA is left out and the CDR3 is given as listed by TCRdb. The chain employs TRBV6-6 and TRBJ2-7; the D call in the table, TRBD1, was not verified against the DNA. The CDR3 extends over 14 residues, inclusive of both ends. Germline lookup yields CDR1 MNHNY and CDR2 SVGAGI (reference sequence). CDR3 in amino acids: CASSYSVPDYEQYF.

The chain uses TRBV11-2 and TRBJ2-1; 12 bases are a match to TRBD1. This CDR3 is 15 amino acids long. V dropped 3 bases and J dropped 8; count of bases not matched to a gene: 5. Germline CDR1 is SGHAT and CDR2 is FQNNGV. The CDR3 protein is CASSLGQGARYEQFF. Here the CDR3 DNA reads TGTGCCAGCAGCTTGGGACAGGGGGCTAGATATGAGCAGTTCTTC.

The chain has TRBV7-9 and TRBJ1-4, with TRBD1 matching over 9 bases. CDR3 length equals 16 residues. V was clipped by 5 bases and J by 5 bases; unmatched bases: 9. Per germline, CDR1 SEHNR and CDR2 FQNEAQ (reference sequence). CDR3: CASSTEDRGPNEKLFF. CDR3 coding DNA: TGTGCCAGCAGCACAGAGGACAGGGGCCCAAATGAAAAACTGTTTTTT.

This chain connects TRBV30 to TRBJ2-5; TRBD2 matches at 13 bases. Germline V gene sequence: CDR1 GTSNPN, CDR2 SVGIG (reference sequence). The CDR3 covers 16 residues. V shed 1 base, J shed 5 bases, and the junction held 7 bases outside the gene matches. The CDR3 nucleotides read TGTGCCTGGAGTGGCGGGACTAGCGGGATTGGGGAGACCCAGTACTTC. This gives the protein CAWSGGTSGIGETQYF.

This rearrangement joins TRBV5-8 to TRBJ1-4, with 9 nucleotides matching TRBD1. V lost 6 bases, J lost 8 bases, and 8 bases stayed unmatched. The CDR3 is made up of 14 amino acids. The germline V gene has CDR1 SGHTS and CDR2 YDEGEE. The chain's CDR3 is CASTPGTGREKLFF. The CDR3 bases are TGTGCCAGCACCCCAGGGACAGGGAGAGAAAAACTGTTTTTT.

This clone has just a few counts. The sample has other DNA sequences that encode this CDR3 too. This chain links TRBV11-2 with TRBJ2-5, with D uncertain. The germline gives CDR1 SGHAT, CDR2 FQNNGV. Trimming pared 3 bases from V and 4 bases from J, leaving 3 bases between. The CDR3 extends over 11 amino acids. The CDR3 DNA follows: TGTGCCAGCAGCTTGCTAGAGACCCAGTACTTC. Translation: CASSLLETQYF.

The chain uses TRBV4-1 and TRBJ1-3; D gene ambiguous. The CDR3 runs 16 residues. Germline V gene lookup returns CDR1 MGHRA and CDR2 YSYEKL. With 1 base removed from V and 0 bases from J, the gap between germline ends came to 10 bases. The CDR3 nucleotides are TGCGCCAGCAGCCAAGTTGGATCCAGCTCTGGAAACACCATATATTTT. Amino acids: CASSQVGSSSGNTIYF.

CDR3: CASSEREYNEQFF. DNA for the CDR3: TGCGCCAGCAGTGAAAGGGAGTACAATGAGCAGTTCTTC. The chain recombines TRBV10-2 with TRBJ2-1; possible D gene TRBD2, 5 bases. Trimming stripped 3 bases from V and 4 bases from J, with 7 bases between. The germline gives CDR1 WSHSY, CDR2 SAAADI. The length of the CDR3 is 13 residues.